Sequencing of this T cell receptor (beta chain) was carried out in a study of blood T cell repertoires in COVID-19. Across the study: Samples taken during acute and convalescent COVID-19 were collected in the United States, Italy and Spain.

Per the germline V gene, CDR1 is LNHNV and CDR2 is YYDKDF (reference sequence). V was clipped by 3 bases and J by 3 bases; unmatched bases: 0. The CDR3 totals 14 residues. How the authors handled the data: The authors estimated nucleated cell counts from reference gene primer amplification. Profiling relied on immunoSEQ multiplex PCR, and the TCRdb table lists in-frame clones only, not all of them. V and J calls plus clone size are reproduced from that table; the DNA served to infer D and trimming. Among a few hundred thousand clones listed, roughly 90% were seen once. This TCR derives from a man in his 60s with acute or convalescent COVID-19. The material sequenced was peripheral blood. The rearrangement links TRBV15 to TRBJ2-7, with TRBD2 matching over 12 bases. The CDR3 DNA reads TGTGCCACCAGCAGGACTAGCGGGGGCTACGAGCAGTACTTC. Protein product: CATSRTSGGYEQYF. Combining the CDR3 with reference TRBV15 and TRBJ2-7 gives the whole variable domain DAMVIQNPRYQVTQFGKPVTLSCSQTLNHNVMYWYQQKSSQAPKLLFHYYDKDFNNEADTPDNFQSRRPNTSFCFLDIRSPGLGDTAMYLCATSRTSGGYEQYFGPGTRLTVT.